The 9 T cell receptor beta chains in this list originate from one sample, sequenced in a study of T cell responses to AZD1222 COVID-19 vaccine (dated by TCRdb to about 2021). The receptor library was made with the immunoSEQ multiplex PCR assay. TCRdb mirrors the immuneACCESS table, restricted to in-frame sequences. Some clones are absent from its copies; in checked studies, under half trace to an unresolved V gene, and the reason for the others is unknown. Within this sample are 100,000 to 150,000 clones, with approximately 90% of them counted one time only. The ten largest clones take up around 20% of the sample. This specimen's time point label, per the study, means: baseline before first vaccination. The sequences come from peripheral blood, collected on day 0 of AZD1222 vaccination. The receptors originated from an adult in good health.

This chain uses TRBV11-2 with TRBJ1-1; possibly TRBD1 for D (5 bases). This CDR3 contains 10 residues. CDR1 is SGHAT and CDR2 is FQNNGV in the germline V gene. The germline V and J ends were trimmed by 5 bases and 11 bases, with 9 bases remaining between them. The CDR3, as DNA: TGTGCCAGCAGCACGGGGCAGGCTTTCTTT. It codes for CASSTGQAFF.

V usage is TRBV6-5 and J usage is TRBJ2-3; 7 positions agree with TRBD2. V gave up 5 bases and J gave up 4 bases; unmatched junction bases: 6. This CDR3 is 14 amino acids long. Germline V lookup: CDR1 MNHEY, CDR2 SVGAGI. The chain's CDR3 is CASSPLAGADTQYF. DNA for the CDR3: TGTGCCAGCAGTCCCCTCGCGGGGGCAGATACGCAGTATTTT.

This chain links TRBV28 with TRBJ2-7; D perhaps matches TRBD1 (6 bases). CDR3 size: 15 residues. Trimming pared 1 base from V and 1 base from J, leaving 11 bases between. Germline lookup yields CDR1 MDHEN and CDR2 SYDVKM. This CDR3 is CASSLLDRDSYEQYF. The CDR3 DNA reads as TGTGCCAGCAGTTTATTGGACAGAGATTCCTACGAGCAGTACTTC. Variable domain in full (rest from reference TRBV28 and TRBJ2-7): DVKVTQSSRYLVKRTGEKVFLECVQDMDHENMFWYRQDPGLGLRLIYFSYDVKMKEKGDIPEGYSVSREKKERFSLILESASTNQTSMYLCASSLLDRDSYEQYFGPGTRLTVT.

A note on this clone: Other DNA sequences in this sample translate to the same CDR3. As DNA, the CDR3 is TGTGCCAGCAGCGTAACCCGGGACAGCCCCTACGAGCAGTACTTC. As protein: CASSVTRDSPYEQYF. The chain uses TRBV9 and TRBJ2-7; 7 nucleotides align to TRBD1. V lost 1 base, J lost 2 bases, and 6 bases stayed unmatched. Germline CDR1 SGDLS, CDR2 YYNGEE. The CDR3 extends over 15 amino acids.

This clone was seen a few times. V usage is TRBV6-2 or TRBV6-3 and J usage is TRBJ1-1; the D is unclear. Trimming took off 4 bases at V and 0 bases at J, with 12 bases between the two ends. Germline loops: CDR1 MNHEY, CDR2 SVGEGT. There are 15 residues in the CDR3. CDR3 in amino acids: CASSWPGVMNTEAFF. DNA of the CDR3: TGTGCCAGCAGTTGGCCTGGGGTTATGAACACTGAAGCTTTCTTT.

This sequence joins TRBV27 and TRBJ1-2, with D perhaps TRBD1 (6 bases). CDR1 MNHEY and CDR2 SMNVEV come from the germline V gene (reference sequence). CDR3 length equals 14 residues. Trimming left V 3 bases short and J 4 bases short, with 12 bases between. The CDR3 nucleotides are TGTGCCAGCAGTTTCCGGGGGGCAGGCTATGGCTACACCTTC. Translating gives CASSFRGAGYGYTF.

The chain links TRBV7-6 to TRBJ2-7; D is perhaps TRBD2 (5 bases). This CDR3 has 12 amino acids. V was pared by 3 bases and J by 7 bases, with 10 bases between. CDR1 is SGHVS and CDR2 is FNYEAQ in the germline V gene. The CDR3 DNA reads TGTGCCAGCAGCTTGAGGACGGGGGAGCAGTACTTC. Protein: CASSLRTGEQYF.

This clone is a singleton in its sample. This chain uses TRBV6-5 with TRBJ1-6; no definite D call. The V gene lost 6 bases and the J gene lost 10 bases, with 19 bases spanning the gap. This CDR3 has 15 residues. The germline V gene has CDR1 MNHEY and CDR2 SVGAGI. The CDR3 nucleotides are TGTGCCAGCAGCCTACTCCGGACCCTAGGGTCACCCCTCCACTTT. Translating it yields CASSLLRTLGSPLHF.

The chain joins TRBV14 to TRBJ2-7; 10 positions match TRBD2. V lost 2 bases to trimming and J lost 7 bases; unmatched junction nucleotides: 8. The CDR3 has 15 amino acids. Germline V lookup: CDR1 SGHDN, CDR2 FVKESK. CDR3 amino acids: CASSQISGGAGEQYF. The DNA of the CDR3 is TGTGCCAGCAGCCAAATAAGCGGGGGGGCCGGTGAGCAGTACTTC.